These 23 T cell receptor beta chains came from one sample sequenced in a study of prognosis after radiotherapy for stage I lung cancer. From genomic DNA, TCR beta CDR3 was amplified by two-round multiplex PCR. First-round PCR employed TRBV- and TRBJ-specific primers for each gene. TCRdb reprocessed the multiplex PCR reads with MiXCR, giving one entry per CDR3 protein. Of some 27,000 distinct CDR3 sequences in the sample, roughly 30% are singletons; the top ten hold about 12%. This specimen was PBMCs, taken before or after stereotactic body radiation therapy (not recorded which). Receptor source: a donor aged 50 or older with non-small cell lung cancer.

This clonotype was recorded many times. The V and J genes are TRBV19 and TRBJ2-3, with unresolved D. Germline values: CDR1 LNHDA, CDR2 SQIVND (reference sequence). The V end lost 3 bases, the J end lost 5 bases, and 15 bases lay between the germline ends. The CDR3 sequence is 15 residues long. This CDR3 is CASSIRTEVRDTQYF. The CDR3 DNA follows: TGTGCCAGTAGTATCCGGACGGAAGTCCGAGATACGCAGTATTTT.

This clonotype occurred many times. J is TRBJ2-5 and V is TRBV11-2; no firm D call. Germline-derived CDR1 and CDR2 are SGHAT and FQNNGV. The ends were cut back, 0 bases at V and 1 base at J, with 0 bases in the middle. The CDR3 spans 12 residues. The CDR3 region is CASSLDQETQYF. CDR3 coding DNA: TGTGCCAGCAGCTTAGACCAAGAGACCCAGTACTTC. The full variable domain, in which reference TRBV11-2 and TRBJ2-5 provide the parts outside the CDR3, is EAGVAQSPRYKIIEKRQSVAFWCNPISGHATLYWYQQILGQGPKLLIQFQNNGVVDDSQLPKDRFSAERLKGVDSTLKIQPAKLEDSAVYLCASSLDQETQYFGPGTRLLVL.

This clonotype was detected many times. The CDR3 DNA reads TGTGCCAGCAGTCAAAGACAGTCGAGGGCCGGGGAGCTGTTTTTT. Translating it yields CASSQRQSRAGELFF. The V and J genes are TRBV27 and TRBJ2-2; the D gene could be TRBD1 or TRBD2 (5 bases each). Trimming took off 5 bases at V and 6 bases at J, with 16 bases between the two ends. Per the germline V gene, CDR1 is MNHEY and CDR2 is SMNVEV (reference sequence). The CDR3 is made up of 15 amino acids.

This chain connects TRBV28 to TRBJ2-2; no reliable D call. The CDR3 sequence is 14 residues long. CDR1 MDHEN and CDR2 SYDVKM come from the germline V gene. The V end lost 7 bases, the J end lost 0 bases, and 9 bases lay between the germline ends. The CDR3 nucleotides read TGTGCCAGCACTCGAATAGCGAACACCGGGGAGCTGTTTTTT. Translated: CASTRIANTGELFF.

This clonotype was observed at least ten times. The genes are TRBV3-1 and TRBJ1-2; D remains unclear. Per germline, CDR1 LGHDT and CDR2 YNNKEL (reference sequence). The CDR3 covers 12 residues. Trimming took 8 bases from V and 4 from J, leaving 11 bases between them. The CDR3 here is CASGGTFYGYTF. DNA of the CDR3: TGTGCCAGCGGAGGCACATTCTATGGCTACACCTTC.

Concerning this clonotype: Sequence at one end of the junction differs from germline and may be a read error. V and J are TRBV5-1 and TRBJ2-7; D perhaps matches TRBD1 (7 bases). The CDR3 totals 16 residues. Germline loops: CDR1 SGHRS, CDR2 YFSETQ. As DNA, the CDR3 is TGCGCCGGCAGCTTGGTTTGGGGCAGGGGGAGGTACGAGCAGTACTTC. This encodes CAGSLVWGRGRYEQYF. Filled out from reference TRBV5-1 and TRBJ2-7, the complete variable domain reads KAGVTQTPRYLIKTRGQQVTLSCSPISGHRSVSWYQQTPGQGLQFLFEYFSETQRNKGNFPGRFSGRQFSNSRSEMNVSTLELGDSALYLCAGSLVWGRGRYEQYFGPGTRLTVT.

A remark on this clonotype: This likely stems from a read error, as it lies one base from a far larger clone. The V call is TRBV6-4, the J call TRBJ1-1; D remains unclear. The CDR3 has 14 residues. Per the germline V gene, CDR1 is MRHNA and CDR2 is SNTAGT. The CDR3 sequence is CDSRTGFWDTEAFF. CDR3 DNA: TGTGACAGCAGGACCGGGTTTTGGGACACTGAAGCTTTCTTT.

At least ten counts were recorded for this clonotype. The chain combines TRBV19 with TRBJ2-5, with a possible D match to TRBD1 (6 bases). CDR3 length: 15 amino acids. CDR1 and CDR2 (germline): LNHDA, SQIVND (reference sequence). V gave up 2 bases and J gave up 4 bases, with 14 bases separating them. The CDR3 DNA sequence: TGTGCCAGTAGTATAAATCTCCAGGGGCGAGAGACCCAGTACTTC. Residues: CASSINLQGRETQYF.

This rearrangement joins TRBV20-1 to TRBJ2-7, with 9 positions matching TRBD1. The CDR3 has 12 amino acids. Germline V CDR1 and CDR2: DFQATT, SNEGSKA (reference sequence). V dropped 8 bases and J dropped 2; count of bases not matched to a gene: 4. The CDR3 is CSSDRGAYEQYF. The CDR3 coding sequence is TGCAGTTCTGACAGGGGGGCCTACGAGCAGTACTTC.

Remarks on this clonotype: At one boundary the junction diverges from the germline segment, which might be a read error. The gene calls are TRBV6-2 or TRBV6-3 and TRBJ1-4, with 8 bases fitting TRBD1. CDR3 length: 14 residues. Germline CDR1 is MNHEY and CDR2 is SVGEGT. The DNA for the CDR3 is TGTGCCAGCAATGAAGGACAGGGATTAATGCAACTGTTCTTT. It is translated as CASNEGQGLMQLFF.

On this clonotype: This clone may be a read error of a much larger clone one base away. V is TRBV3-1 and J is TRBJ2-7; TRBD2 matches at 9 bases. With V trimmed by 3 bases and J by 4 bases, 10 bases remained unmatched. CDR1 is LGHDT and CDR2 is YNNKEL in the germline V gene (reference sequence). This CDR3 has 16 amino acids. The CDR3 reads CASSHVAWTSDYEQYF. The CDR3 DNA sequence: TGTGCCAGCAGCCATGTTGCCTGGACTAGCGATTACGAGCAGTACTTC.

This clonotype was recorded many times. The V gene is TRBV9, the J gene TRBJ2-3, with 7 nucleotides matching TRBD2. This CDR3 comprises 14 residues. V dropped 1 base and J dropped 5; count of bases not matched to a gene: 4. Germline CDR1 and CDR2: SGDLS and YYNGEE. Written as DNA, the CDR3 is TGTGCCAGCAGCGTACTTGCGGGAGTAGATACGCAGTATTTT. It specifies CASSVLAGVDTQYF. Full variable domain (missing parts from reference TRBV9 and TRBJ2-3): DSGVTQTPKHLITATGQRVTLRCSPRSGDLSVYWYQQSLDQGLQFLIQYYNGEERAKGNILERFSAQQFPDLHSELNLSSLELGDSALYFCASSVLAGVDTQYFGPGTRLTVL.

This clonotype was counted ten times or more. J is TRBJ1-5 and V is TRBV12-3 or TRBV12-4; TRBD1 matches 7 bases. Trimming removed 0 bases from V and 8 bases from J; junction bases left unmatched: 7. The CDR3 consists of 15 residues. CDR3 sequence: CASSLARGVEEPQHF. CDR3 bases: TGTGCCAGCAGTTTAGCCAGGGGGGTAGAGGAGCCCCAGCATTTT.

Worth noting for this clonotype: A read error is likely here: a far larger clone is one base away. V gene TRBV7-3 combines with J gene TRBJ2-7; TRBD2 matches at 7 bases. With V trimmed by 5 bases and J by 4 bases, 8 bases remained unmatched. Germline-derived CDR1 and CDR2 are SGHTA and FQGTGA. The CDR3 has 14 residues. The CDR3 loop reads CASSRTSVSYEQYF. The CDR3 DNA sequence: TGTGCCAGCAGCCGCACTAGCGTGAGTTACGAGCAGTACTTC.

The CDR3 sequence is CASSPTYSRVEAFF. The DNA for the CDR3 is TGTGCCAGCAGTCCTACGTACAGTCGGGTTGAAGCTTTCTTT. This rearrangement joins TRBV28 to TRBJ1-1; D gene uncertain. The V end was cut by 5 bases, the J end by 7 bases, with 17 bases between. This CDR3 has 14 residues. Germline-derived CDR1 and CDR2 are MDHEN and SYDVKM.

To note about this clonotype: A far more abundant clone sits one base away, making this likely a read error. The chain couples TRBV6-4 to TRBJ1-2, with D possibly matching TRBD1 (5 bases). Trimming removed 4 bases from V and 3 bases from J, with 18 bases in between. The CDR3 consists of 16 residues. Germline loops: CDR1 MRHNA, CDR2 SNTAGT. The CDR3 DNA reads as TGTGCCAGCAGTGTTTGGGTGGGAGGGGTTGACTATGGCTACACCTTC. Amino acids: CASSVWVGGVDYGYTF.

This clonotype came up a few times. The chain's CDR3 is CASRLGGGTVYGYTF. Here the CDR3 DNA reads TGCGCCAGCAGACTCGGTGGGGGAACAGTCTATGGCTACACCTTC. The rearrangement links TRBV5-1 to TRBJ1-2; the D gene is possibly TRBD1 (5 bases). CDR1 SGHRS and CDR2 YFSETQ come from the germline V gene. With 5 bases removed from V and 4 bases from J, the gap between germline ends came to 18 bases. There are 15 residues in the CDR3.

The CDR3, as DNA: TGCGCCAGCAGCCAAGTCCTGAGGAGCTCACCCCTCCACTTT. Translating it yields CASSQVLRSSPLHF. The chain is built from TRBV4-3 and TRBJ1-6; unclear D gene. CDR1 LGHNA and CDR2 YSLEER come from the germline V gene. V was clipped by 1 base and J by 10 bases, with 11 bases between them. The CDR3 loop spans 14 amino acids.

At least ten counts were recorded for this clonotype. V is TRBV2 and J is TRBJ1-4; D is unresolved. CDR3 length: 15 residues. V lost 3 bases to trimming and J lost 8 bases, with 16 bases between them. The germline V gene encodes CDR1 SNHLY and CDR2 FYNNEI. The CDR3 reads CASSDSGYGSEKLFF. DNA for the CDR3: TGTGCCAGCAGTGATTCGGGGTATGGTTCGGAAAAACTGTTTTTT. Looking up the rest from reference TRBV2 and TRBJ1-4 gives the full variable domain: EPEVTQTPSHQVTQMGQEVILRCVPISNHLYFYWYRQILGQKVEFLVSFYNNEISEKSEIFDDQFSVERPDGSNFTLKIRSTKLEDSAMYFCASSDSGYGSEKLFFGSGTQLSVL.

This clonotype was counted ten times or more. The chain recombines TRBV28 with TRBJ2-7; possibly TRBD2 for D (5 bases). V was clipped by 4 bases and J by 5 bases, with 15 bases between them. Germline CDR1 is MDHEN and CDR2 is SYDVKM. CDR3 length equals 14 residues. The CDR3: CASSYVGEWDEQYF. The CDR3 region has the DNA TGTGCCAGCAGTTATGTTGGGGAGTGGGACGAGCAGTACTTC.

This clonotype has at least ten counts. The chain links TRBV18 to TRBJ2-1, with D possibly TRBD2 on 5 matching bases. This CDR3 is built from 15 residues. V was clipped by 2 bases and J by 9 bases, with 17 bases between them. Germline-derived CDR1 and CDR2 are KGHSH and LQKENI. CDR3 in DNA: TGTGCCAGCTCACCATATCCTAGCCCTTCTAGTGAGCAGTTCTTC. This gives the protein CASSPYPSPSSEQFF.

CDR3 in DNA: TGTGCCAGCAGCAAGGGTTTTCAAGCGGGAATAACAACCGGGGAGCTGTTTTTT. This translates into CASSKGFQAGITTGELFF. The rearrangement links TRBV7-2 to TRBJ2-2, with 7 bases lining up with TRBD2. CDR1 is SGHTA, CDR2 FQGNSA, per germline. The CDR3 runs 18 residues. J gave up 5 bases and V 5 bases, and 17 bases lay outside the gene matches. Full variable domain (rest looked up from reference TRBV7-2 and TRBJ2-2): GAGVSQSPSNKVTEKGKDVELRCDPISGHTALYWYRQSLGQGLEFLIYFQGNSAPDKSGLPSDRFSAERTGGSVSTLTIQRTQQEDSAVYLCASSKGFQAGITTGELFFGEGSRLTVL.

This clonotype has a count of ten or more. This chain connects TRBV7-2 to TRBJ1-5, with unresolved D. Germline lookup yields CDR1 SGHTA and CDR2 FQGNSA. CDR3 size: 16 residues. Trimming cost V 1 base and J 0 bases, with 10 bases left between them. The CDR3 loop is CASSLVAGGSNQPQHF. As DNA, the CDR3 is TGTGCCAGCAGCTTAGTGGCAGGAGGTAGCAATCAGCCCCAGCATTTT.